Each of the 16 T cell receptor beta chains below was sequenced from the same sample in a study of shared clonotypes between healthy human individuals. Generated by immunoSEQ multiplex PCR, the TCRdb table keeps only in-frame clones and is missing some. Of around 2.5 million clones in the sample, approximately 93% were seen once. The specimen sequenced was naive CD4+ T cells from PBMCs. The subset is: CD45RA+ positively selected. These receptors were collected from a man between 18 and 35 years old in good health. Some clones in this sample may be carry-over from other donors' samples.

This clone has just one count. The chain has TRBV6-5 and TRBJ2-1; D gene uncertain. Germline V gives CDR1 MNHEY, CDR2 SVGAGI. Trimming pared 6 bases from V and 6 bases from J, leaving 9 bases between. CDR3 length: 12 amino acids. CDR3 loop: CASRSGGNEQFF. CDR3 sequence (DNA): TGTGCCAGCAGGTCGGGTGGCAATGAGCAGTTCTTC.

V and J are TRBV29-1 and TRBJ2-1; 9 bases match TRBD2. Germline V gives CDR1 SQVTM, CDR2 ANQGSEA. J gave up 4 bases and V 0 bases, and 10 bases lay outside the gene matches. CDR3 length equals 17 residues. Here the CDR3 reads CSVEDYRREGLYNEQFF. CDR3 DNA: TGCAGCGTTGAAGATTATAGGCGGGAGGGCTTATACAATGAGCAGTTCTTC.

This clone appeared once. The chain employs TRBV9 and TRBJ2-7; the match to TRBD1 covers 7 bases. Trimming took 7 bases from V and 9 from J; bases not matched to a gene: 13. Per germline, CDR1 SGDLS and CDR2 YYNGEE. The length of the CDR3 is 13 residues. The chain's CDR3 is CASGPSGRGSQYF. The CDR3 bases are TGTGCCAGCGGGCCCTCAGGCAGGGGGTCGCAGTACTTC.

V gene TRBV11-2 combines with J gene TRBJ2-1; D remains unclear. The V end was cut by 0 bases, the J end by 5 bases, with 5 bases between. From germline, CDR1 is SGHAT and CDR2 FQNNGV. This CDR3 region has 13 residues. The chain's CDR3 is CASSLEADNEQFF. The CDR3 DNA reads TGTGCCAGCAGCTTAGAGGCAGACAATGAGCAGTTCTTC.

CDR3 nucleotides: TGTGCCAGCAGCAAAGGGCGATGGGGGACAGGGAAGCCCTACGAGCAGTACTTC. Protein product: CASSKGRWGTGKPYEQYF. The V and J genes are TRBV21-1 and TRBJ2-7; the table's D call, TRBD1, has no DNA check behind it. TRBV21-1 has pseudogene status. This CDR3 region has 18 residues.

The chain carries TRBV19 and TRBJ1-5; TRBD1 might be the D (5 bases). V dropped 4 bases and J dropped 6 bases, with 10 bases sitting between them. The CDR3 is made up of 13 amino acids. Germline CDR1 and CDR2: LNHDA and SQIVND (reference sequence). This chain's CDR3 is CASSTRDSQPQHF. DNA of the CDR3: TGTGCCAGTAGTACCCGCGACAGTCAGCCCCAGCATTTT. Combining the CDR3 with reference TRBV19 and TRBJ1-5 gives the whole variable domain DGGITQSPKYLFRKEGQNVTLSCEQNLNHDAMYWYRQDPGQGLRLIYYSQIVNDFQKGDIAEGYSVSREKKESFPLTVTSAQKNPTAFYLCASSTRDSQPQHFGDGTRLSIL.

The chain joins TRBV28 to TRBJ1-5; D uncertain. The germline CDR1 and CDR2 sequences are MDHEN and SYDVKM. The CDR3 totals 14 residues. V lost 4 bases and J lost 7, with 14 bases in between. CDR3 loop: CASSSPAGGQPQHF. Here the CDR3 DNA reads TGTGCCAGCAGTTCGCCCGCGGGAGGACAGCCCCAGCATTTT.

The J gene is TRBJ1-4, the V gene TRBV28; D gene unclear. The germline gives CDR1 MDHEN, CDR2 SYDVKM. V lost 5 bases and J lost 0, with 10 bases in between. The CDR3 is 15 amino acids. This CDR3 is CASSIYSATNEKLFF. DNA for the CDR3: TGTGCCAGCAGTATTTACAGTGCAACTAATGAAAAACTGTTTTTT.

The V call is TRBV27, the J call TRBJ2-1; TRBD1 agrees at 8 bases. Trimming removed 5 bases from V and 2 bases from J; junction bases left unmatched: 5. This CDR3 is 15 amino acids long. From germline, CDR1 is MNHEY and CDR2 SMNVEV (reference sequence). The CDR3 loop is CASSRTGLAYNEQFF. DNA for the CDR3: TGTGCCAGCAGTAGGACAGGGCTCGCCTACAATGAGCAGTTCTTC.

J is TRBJ1-1 and V is TRBV18, with D hard to call. The V gene lost 1 base and the J gene lost 0 bases, with 9 bases spanning the gap. Germline lookup yields CDR1 KGHSH and CDR2 LQKENI. The CDR3 sequence is 15 residues long. Here the CDR3 DNA reads TGTGCCAGCTCACCACTAGCGGAGATGAACACTGAAGCTTTCTTT. Residues: CASSPLAEMNTEAFF.

The chain employs TRBV27 and TRBJ2-2; possible D gene TRBD2, 5 bases. The ends were cut back, 5 bases at V and 4 bases at J, with 17 bases in the middle. CDR1 and CDR2 from the germline V gene are MNHEY and SMNVEV (reference sequence). The CDR3 loop spans 16 amino acids. CDR3 amino acids: CASSIRGSSFTGELFF. CDR3 DNA: TGTGCCAGCAGTATCCGAGGGTCCAGCTTCACCGGGGAGCTGTTTTTT.

V usage is TRBV18 and J usage is TRBJ1-1, with 7 bases matching TRBD1. This CDR3 has 15 residues. V shed 3 bases and J 1 base; nucleotides not matched to a gene: 5. Germline V CDR1 and CDR2: KGHSH, LQKENI. DNA of the CDR3: TGTGCCAGCTCACCTGGACAGGTTGGGAACACTGAAGCTTTCTTT. It translates to CASSPGQVGNTEAFF.

The rearrangement links TRBV18 to TRBJ1-1; D is uncertain. The CDR3 runs to 13 residues. The V end was cut by 7 bases, the J end by 0 bases, with 9 bases between. Germline CDR1 reads KGHSH; CDR2 reads LQKENI. The CDR3 DNA follows: TGTGCCAGCTATTCTCAGTTGAACACTGAAGCTTTCTTT. This translates into CASYSQLNTEAFF.

The chain joins TRBV6-5 to TRBJ2-1; D uncertain. From germline, CDR1 is MNHEY and CDR2 SVGAGI. The CDR3 totals 16 residues. V was clipped by 2 bases and J by 0 bases, with 11 bases between them. The CDR3 loop is CASSYEAASSYNEQFF. The CDR3 nucleotides are TGTGCCAGCAGTTACGAAGCCGCGAGCTCCTACAATGAGCAGTTCTTC.

The chain joins TRBV15 to TRBJ1-5; D ambiguous. The ends were cut back, 5 bases at V and 6 bases at J, with 17 bases in the middle. The CDR3 covers 15 residues. Per germline, CDR1 LNHNV and CDR2 YYDKDF (reference sequence). The CDR3: CATSSPGRAGQPQHF. The CDR3 DNA sequence: TGTGCCACCAGCTCCCCAGGCCGGGCGGGTCAGCCCCAGCATTTT.

This clone appeared once. The sample contains more than one DNA sequence encoding this CDR3. The chain is built from TRBV7-3 and TRBJ1-5; D unclear. Germline V gene lookup returns CDR1 SGHTA and CDR2 FQGTGA. This CDR3 has 13 amino acids. The ends were cut back, 3 bases at V and 3 bases at J, with 6 bases in the middle. CDR3 in DNA: TGTGCCAGCAGCTTTGGCCCCAATCAGCCCCAGCATTTT. Protein: CASSFGPNQPQHF.